This T cell receptor beta chain comes out of a study of blood T cells in healthy people across ages. The germline V gene encodes CDR1 SNHLY and CDR2 FYNNEI. This CDR3 has 12 residues. V dropped 7 bases and J dropped 4; count of bases not matched to a gene: 3. PCR was performed a second time for 7 to 11 cycles using a sample-barcoded 5' primer and a J-beta primer mix. TCRdb reprocessed the 5' RACE reads with MiXCR, giving one entry per CDR3 protein. The top ten clones hold around a fifth of a sample with around 900,000 distinct CDR3 sequences, roughly 50% of them seen once. This clonotype was counted between two and nine times.

The source of this sequence is a woman aged 55-69 years in good health. Sequenced sample: blood. The chain uses TRBV2 and TRBJ1-2; 7 bases map to TRBD1. The CDR3 DNA reads TGTGCCAGCAATCCAGGGGGCTATGGCTACACCTTC. It is translated as CASNPGGYGYTF. The entire variable domain, with the rest obtained from reference TRBV2 and TRBJ1-2, is as follows: EPEVTQTPSHQVTQMGQEVILRCVPISNHLYFYWYRQILGQKVEFLVSFYNNEISEKSEIFDDQFSVERPDGSNFTLKIRSTKLEDSAMYFCASNPGGYGYTFGSGTRLTVV.